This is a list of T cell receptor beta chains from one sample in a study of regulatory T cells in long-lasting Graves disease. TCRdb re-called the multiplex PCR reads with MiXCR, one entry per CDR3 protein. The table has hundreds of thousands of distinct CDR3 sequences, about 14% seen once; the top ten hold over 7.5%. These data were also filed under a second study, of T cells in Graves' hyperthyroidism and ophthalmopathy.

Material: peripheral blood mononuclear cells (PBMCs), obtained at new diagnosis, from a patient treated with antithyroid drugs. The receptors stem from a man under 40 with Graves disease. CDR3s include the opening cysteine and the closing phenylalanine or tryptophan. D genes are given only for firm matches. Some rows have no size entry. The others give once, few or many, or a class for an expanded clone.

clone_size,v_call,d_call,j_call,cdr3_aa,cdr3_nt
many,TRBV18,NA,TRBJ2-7,CASSGVFRGAYEQYF,TGTGCCAGCTCAGGTGTTTTCCGCGGAGCCTACGAGCAGTACTTC
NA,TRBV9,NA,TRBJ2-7,CASSVGAGGVYEQYF,TGTGCCAGCAGCGTGGGGGCGGGTGGGGTCTACGAGCAGTACTTC
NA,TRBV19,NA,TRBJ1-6,CASSISGTFGSPLHF,TGTGCCAGTAGTATTTCCGGTACCTTCGGATCACCCCTCCACTTT
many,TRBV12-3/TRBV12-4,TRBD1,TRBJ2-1,CASSLTGEAYNEQFF,TGTGCCAGCAGTTTGACAGGGGAGGCCTACAATGAGCAGTTCTTC
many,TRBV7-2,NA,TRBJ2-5,CASSSPTVETQYF,TGTGCCAGCAGCTCCCCGACGGTTGAGACCCAGTACTTC
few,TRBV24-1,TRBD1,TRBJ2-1,CATSPSRDRYNEQFF,TGTGCCACCAGCCCAAGTCGGGACAGATACAATGAGCAGTTCTTC
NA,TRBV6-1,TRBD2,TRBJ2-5,CASRKRLAGVFQETQYF,TGTGCCAGCAGGAAGAGACTAGCGGGAGTCTTCCAAGAGACCCAGTACTTC
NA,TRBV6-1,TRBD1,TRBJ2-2,CASRKGQPTGELFF,TGTGCCAGCAGAAAGGGACAGCCAACCGGGGAGCTGTTTTTT
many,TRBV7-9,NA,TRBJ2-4,CASSLGVGGLINIQYF,TGTGCCAGCAGCTTAGGAGTTGGAGGGTTAATAAACATTCAGTACTTC
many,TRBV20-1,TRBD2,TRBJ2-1,CSAIATSGRFGEQFF,TGCAGTGCCATAGCAACTAGCGGGAGATTTGGTGAGCAGTTCTTC
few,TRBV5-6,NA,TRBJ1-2,CASSLEASGLSYGYTF,TGTGCCAGCAGCTTGGAGGCGTCAGGCCTATCCTATGGCTACACCTTC
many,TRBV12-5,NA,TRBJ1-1,CASGLVLGGMNTEAFF,TGTGCTAGTGGTTTGGTACTAGGGGGAATGAACACTGAAGCTTTCTTT
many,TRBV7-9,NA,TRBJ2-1,CASSLGFSPVGNEQFF,TGTGCCAGCAGCTTAGGTTTTTCTCCGGTGGGCAATGAGCAGTTCTTC
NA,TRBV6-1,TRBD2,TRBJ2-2,CASSRREAGELFF,TGTGCCAGCTCCCGACGGGAGGCCGGGGAGCTGTTTTTT
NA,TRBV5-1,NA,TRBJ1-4,CASSVGGTATNEKLFF,TGTGCCAGCAGCGTAGGGGGGACCGCAACTAATGAAAAACTGTTTTTT
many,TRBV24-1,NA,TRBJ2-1,CATSDPLAGPLGNEQFF,TGTGCCACCAGTGATCCGCTTGCGGGACCCTTGGGTAATGAGCAGTTCTTC
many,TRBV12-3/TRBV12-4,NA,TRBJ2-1,CASSFRGGTPGRNNNEQFF,TGTGCCAGCAGTTTTAGAGGGGGGACTCCGGGACGGAACAACAATGAGCAGTTCTTC
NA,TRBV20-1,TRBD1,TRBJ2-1,CSAEGDSYNEQFF,TGCAGTGCTGAAGGGGACAGTTACAATGAGCAGTTCTTC
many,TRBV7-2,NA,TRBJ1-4,CASSLNRDDEKLFF,TGTGCCAGCAGCTTAAACAGGGACGATGAAAAACTGTTTTTT
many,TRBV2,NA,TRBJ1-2,CASSDTTGSYGYTF,TGTGCCAGCAGTGATACGACGGGATCCTATGGCTACACCTTC
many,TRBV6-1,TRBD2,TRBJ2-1,CASSRLAGVGNEQFF,TGTGCCAGCAGCCGTTTAGCGGGAGTGGGCAATGAGCAGTTCTTC
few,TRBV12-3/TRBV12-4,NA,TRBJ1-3,CASSFGSRRNTIYF,TGTGCCAGCAGTTTTGGTAGCAGAAGAAACACCATATATTTT
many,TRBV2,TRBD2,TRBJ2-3,CASLAGETDTQYF,TGTGCCAGCTTAGCGGGAGAAACAGATACGCAGTATTTT
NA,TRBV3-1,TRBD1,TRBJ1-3,CASSQVPGQGNINTIYF,TGTGCCAGCAGCCAAGTGCCAGGACAGGGCAATATAAACACCATATATTTT
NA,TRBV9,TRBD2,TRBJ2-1,CASSVGASGNNEQFF,TGTGCCAGCAGCGTTGGGGCTAGCGGAAACAATGAGCAGTTCTTC
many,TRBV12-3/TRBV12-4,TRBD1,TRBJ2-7,CASSLSRQGAYEQYF,TGTGCCAGCAGCCTCTCCCGACAGGGAGCCTACGAGCAGTACTTC
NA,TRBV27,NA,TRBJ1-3,CASSPWAPGNTIYF,TGTGCCAGCAGTCCGTGGGCCCCTGGAAACACCATATATTTT
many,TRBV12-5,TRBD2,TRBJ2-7,CASANGASGSWYEQYF,TGTGCTAGTGCCAACGGGGCTAGCGGGAGCTGGTACGAGCAGTACTTC
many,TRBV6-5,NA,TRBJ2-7,CASSYGGGVRRQQYF,TGTGCCAGCAGTTACGGAGGGGGGGTCAGGAGGCAGCAGTACTTC
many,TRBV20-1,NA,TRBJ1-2,CSASSQGLGYTF,TGCAGTGCTAGCAGCCAGGGCCTTGGCTACACCTTC
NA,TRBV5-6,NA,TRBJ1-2,CASSLVGLANYGYTF,TGTGCCAGCAGCTTGGTGGGGTTAGCTAACTATGGCTACACCTTC
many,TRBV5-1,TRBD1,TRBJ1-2,CASSSGTGGNDYGYTF,TGCGCCAGCAGCTCCGGGACAGGGGGAAACGACTATGGCTACACCTTC
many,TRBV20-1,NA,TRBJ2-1,CSARSTGAAVNEQFF,TGCAGTGCTCGCTCCACAGGAGCGGCGGTGAATGAGCAGTTCTTC
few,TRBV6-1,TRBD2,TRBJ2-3,CASSPGLAGNTDTQYF,TGTGCCAGCAGCCCAGGACTAGCAGGGAACACAGATACGCAGTATTTT
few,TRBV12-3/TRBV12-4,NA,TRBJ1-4,CASSLTTAVGEKLFF,TGTGCCAGCAGTCTAACGACCGCCGTGGGTGAAAAACTGTTTTTT
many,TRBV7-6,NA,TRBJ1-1,CASSWDGRNTEAFF,TGTGCCAGCAGCTGGGACGGGAGGAACACTGAAGCTTTCTTT
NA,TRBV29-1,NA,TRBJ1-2,CSVELRRSASNYGYTF,TGCAGCGTTGAACTACGGCGTTCTGCCTCTAACTATGGCTACACCTTC
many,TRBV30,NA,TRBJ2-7,CAWSVIHEQYF,TGTGCCTGGAGTGTAATCCACGAGCAGTACTTC
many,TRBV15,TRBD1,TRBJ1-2,CATSPRDRARRDGYTF,TGTGCCACCAGTCCGAGGGACAGGGCCAGGCGTGATGGCTACACCTTC
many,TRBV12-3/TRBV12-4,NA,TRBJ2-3,CASSLVTPTDTQYF,TGTGCCAGCAGTTTGGTAACACCTACAGATACGCAGTATTTT
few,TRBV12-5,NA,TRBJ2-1,CASGPEEQFF,TGTGCTAGTGGTCCAGAGGAGCAGTTCTTC
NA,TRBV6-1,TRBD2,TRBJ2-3,CASSDLETSGVTDTQYF,TGTGCCAGCAGTGATTTAGAGACTAGCGGGGTCACAGATACGCAGTATTTT
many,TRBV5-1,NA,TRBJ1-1,CASSLDYRTNTEAFF,TGCGCCAGCAGCTTGGATTACAGGACGAACACTGAAGCTTTCTTT
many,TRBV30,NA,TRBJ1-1,CAWSDTPGRDTEAFF,TGTGCCTGGAGTGACACACCAGGGCGCGACACTGAAGCTTTCTTT
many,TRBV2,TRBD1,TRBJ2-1,CASSAGAGGYNEQFF,TGTGCCAGCAGTGCCGGGGCAGGGGGCTACAATGAGCAGTTCTTC